A single sample is the source of the 24 T cell receptor beta chains below, sequenced in a study of T cells after yellow fever vaccination. TCRdb independently ran MiXCR on the 5' RACE reads; one entry per CDR3 protein. The sample carries about 500,000 distinct CDR3 sequences, less than 20% recorded once. Here the sequenced sample was PBMCs, taken less than 6 days after the first yellow fever vaccination. The receptors come from a man aged 18-30 years who received the YFV17D yellow fever vaccine.

Only a few counts were recorded for this clonotype. The chain uses TRBV20-1 and TRBJ1-1; tentative D call: TRBD1 (5 bases). Germline values: CDR1 DFQATT, CDR2 SNEGSKA (reference sequence). Trimming cost V 3 bases and J 13 bases, with 12 bases left between them. There are 10 residues in the CDR3. This chain's CDR3 is CSASGGNVFF. The CDR3 coding sequence is TGCAGTGCTAGCGGGGGGAACGTTTTCTTT.

V usage is TRBV5-1 and J usage is TRBJ2-1, with D tentatively TRBD1 or TRBD2 (5 bases each). The CDR3 sequence is 15 residues long. CDR1 and CDR2 from the germline V gene are SGHRS and YFSETQ. V lost 5 bases and J 5 bases, leaving 17 bases between the germline ends. This CDR3 is CASRAPEGWDNEQFF. The CDR3 DNA reads TGCGCCAGCAGAGCTCCCGAGGGGTGGGACAATGAGCAGTTCTTC.

A few counts support this clonotype. In DNA form, the CDR3 reads TGTGCCAGCAGTCCGAATGAAGTGTTCCAAGAGACCCAGTACTTC. Its translation is CASSPNEVFQETQYF. V and J are TRBV2 and TRBJ2-5; no firm D call. The CDR3 runs to 15 residues. Deletions cut 5 bases from V and 1 base from J, with 14 bases between. Looked up from germline, CDR1 is SNHLY and CDR2 is FYNNEI.

This clonotype occurred a few times. The CDR3 is CASSLQDRGLNTEAFF. The CDR3 DNA is TGTGCCAGCAGCTTACAGGATAGGGGCCTGAACACTGAAGCTTTCTTT. The chain employs TRBV7-8 and TRBJ1-1, with D perhaps TRBD1 (5 bases). Germline V gene data show CDR1 as SGHVS and CDR2 as FQNEAQ. Trimming took off 2 bases at V and 0 bases at J, with 13 bases between the two ends. The CDR3 extends over 16 amino acids.

The chain recombines TRBV7-3 with TRBJ1-1; 7 bases line up with TRBD1. CDR3 length equals 13 residues. Germline assignment: CDR1 SGHTA and CDR2 FQGTGA. J was trimmed by 5 bases and V by 4 bases; bases with no gene match: 4. The CDR3 DNA reads TGTGCCAGCAGCTCCGTACAGGGGACTGAAGCTTTCTTT. It codes for CASSSVQGTEAFF.

The CDR3, as DNA: TGCGCCAGCAGTCCCCGACAGGGGTTTCAGCCCCAGCATTTT. Translated: CASSPRQGFQPQHF. The rearrangement uses TRBV10-2 and TRBJ1-5, with 8 positions matching TRBD1. V lost 5 bases and J lost 6; bases outside the gene matches: 6. This CDR3 has 14 amino acids. Looked up from germline, CDR1 is WSHSY and CDR2 is SAAADI.

This clonotype was found once. The chain is built from TRBV6-1 and TRBJ1-2; maybe TRBD1 (6 bases). Trimming took 0 bases from V and 1 from J, leaving 12 bases between them. The CDR3 loop spans 16 amino acids. CDR1 and CDR2 from the germline V gene are MNHNS and SASEGT. For the CDR3, the DNA is TGTGCCAGCAGTGAAGCGGGGGCCAGCGGTAACTATGGCTACACCTTC. It encodes CASSEAGASGNYGYTF.

This clonotype was found a few times. The rearrangement links TRBV6-1 to TRBJ2-3; the match to TRBD2 covers 12 bases. Germline values: CDR1 MNHNS, CDR2 SASEGT. With 5 bases clipped from V and 5 bases from J, the junction kept 5 bases outside the gene matches. This CDR3 comprises 15 residues. CDR3 in DNA: TGTGCCAGCAGTCCCCGGACTAGCGGGGTAGATACGCAGTATTTT. This translates into CASSPRTSGVDTQYF.

This clonotype was recorded many times. Here the CDR3 DNA reads TGTGCCGGCCAGTGGAGAGTCGCGGGAGAGCAGTTCTTC. Translation: CAGQWRVAGEQFF. The chain joins TRBV7-9 to TRBJ2-1; D perhaps matches TRBD2 (6 bases). The CDR3 is 13 amino acids. Trimming stripped 11 bases from V and 10 bases from J, with 21 bases between. The germline gives CDR1 SEHNR, CDR2 FQNEAQ (reference sequence).

The chain employs TRBV5-5 and TRBJ2-7; D call uncertain. This CDR3 region has 12 residues. Between the trimmed V and J ends, which lost 3 bases and 4 bases, there was a span of 8 bases. Germline CDR1 SGHKS, CDR2 YYEKEE (reference sequence). In nucleotides, the CDR3 is TGTGCCAGCAGCTCTAGGGAATACGAGCAGTACTTC. This encodes CASSSREYEQYF.

The rearrangement joins TRBV11-1 to TRBJ2-1; perhaps TRBD2 as D (5 bases). Trimming removed 6 bases at V and 6 bases at J, with 15 bases between. The CDR3 spans 14 residues. Germline-derived CDR1 and CDR2 are SGHAT and FQDESV (reference sequence). CDR3 region: CASRGISGFNEQFF. The CDR3 DNA is TGTGCCAGCAGGGGAATATCGGGGTTCAATGAGCAGTTCTTC.

The chain couples TRBV18 to TRBJ2-5; D may correspond to TRBD1 or TRBD2 (5 bases each). CDR3 size: 13 residues. Germline CDR1 and CDR2: KGHSH and LQKENI. With 8 bases removed from V and 4 bases from J, the gap between germline ends came to 14 bases. CDR3 sequence (DNA): TGTGCCAGCATCACCGGGGCTTCAGAGACCCAGTACTTC. Its protein product is CASITGASETQYF.

The chain is built from TRBV7-8 and TRBJ2-3; maybe TRBD1 (5 bases). V lost 6 bases, J lost 3 bases, and 19 bases lay in between. From germline, CDR1 is SGHVS and CDR2 FQNEAQ. The CDR3 spans 16 residues. The DNA of the CDR3 is TGTGCCAGCAGTCGTAAACCAGGGCTTGAGACAGATACGCAGTATTTT. Protein product: CASSRKPGLETDTQYF.

The table lists this clonotype with a few counts. The gene calls are TRBV7-8 and TRBJ2-3; TRBD1 matches at 8 bases. The germline CDR1 and CDR2 sequences are SGHVS and FQNEAQ. The ends lost 4 bases at V and 0 bases at J; junction bases unmatched: 6. There are 16 residues in the CDR3. The CDR3 spells CASSSGQATSTDTQYF. The CDR3 DNA reads TGTGCCAGCAGCTCGGGACAGGCGACTAGCACAGATACGCAGTATTTT.

This clonotype has just a few counts. The V gene is TRBV12-3 or TRBV12-4, the J gene TRBJ2-5; TRBD2 matches at 9 bases. The CDR3 spans 13 residues. Trimming cost V 11 bases and J 5 bases; bases outside gene matches: 9. The CDR3: CASQRGVGETQYF. The CDR3 nucleotides read TGTGCCTCGCAGCGGGGGGTGGGTGAGACCCAGTACTTC.

This clonotype was observed a few times. The V and J genes are TRBV9 and TRBJ2-3; 9 positions match TRBD2. Germline CDR1 and CDR2: SGDLS and YYNGEE. The CDR3 totals 16 residues. V dropped 3 bases and J dropped 1; count of bases not matched to a gene: 6. CDR3 amino acids: CASSAPSGTGTDTQYF. The CDR3 coding sequence is TGTGCCAGCAGCGCGCCTAGCGGGACCGGCACAGATACGCAGTATTTT.

Notes on this clonotype: One end of the junction fails to match germline, which may point to a read error. The rearrangement joins TRBV6-2 or TRBV6-3 to TRBJ2-3, with 8 bases matching TRBD2. Germline values: CDR1 MNHEY, CDR2 SVGEGT. The CDR3 is 15 amino acids. CDR3 sequence: CACRRLASYTDTQYF. In nucleotides, the CDR3 is TGTGCCTGCAGACGACTAGCGAGCTACACAGATACGCAGTATTTT.

This clonotype was picked up a small number of times. The rearrangement joins TRBV4-3 to TRBJ2-3, with D possibly matching TRBD2 (5 bases). Germline CDR1 reads LGHNA; CDR2 reads YSLEER. The CDR3 covers 13 residues. Trimming left V 0 bases short and J 4 bases short, with 5 bases between. The CDR3 DNA is TGCGCCAGCAGCCAAGAAGCGGCAGATACGCAGTATTTT. This gives the protein CASSQEAADTQYF.

In this sample, this clonotype turned up many times. The chain couples TRBV6-6 to TRBJ2-1; D is tentatively TRBD1 or TRBD2 (5 bases each). Trimming took 5 bases from V and 8 from J, leaving 10 bases between them. Germline V gene data show CDR1 as MNHNY and CDR2 as SVGAGI (reference sequence). CDR3 length: 12 residues. CDR3 bases: TGTGCCAGCAGTCCCCAGGGAGATGAGCAGTTCTTC. Translation: CASSPQGDEQFF.

The J gene is TRBJ1-1, the V gene TRBV5-6; D perhaps matches TRBD1 (5 bases). Germline V gene sequence: CDR1 SGHDT, CDR2 YYEEEE. The CDR3 consists of 13 residues. Trimming removed 3 bases from V and 3 bases from J, with 9 bases in between. CDR3 sequence reads: CASSWGLYTEAFF. CDR3 DNA sequence: TGTGCCAGCAGCTGGGGGTTATACACTGAAGCTTTCTTT.

The rearrangement joins TRBV6-5 to TRBJ1-1, with a tentative D call TRBD1 (5 bases). The CDR3 loop spans 16 amino acids. Germline V gives CDR1 MNHEY, CDR2 SVGAGI. The ends were cut back, 0 bases at V and 1 base at J, with 12 bases in the middle. The CDR3 loop is CASSYSLIGGNTEAFF. In DNA form, the CDR3 reads TGTGCCAGCAGTTACTCTCTAATTGGGGGGAACACTGAAGCTTTCTTT.

This clonotype was seen at least ten times. The CDR3 DNA reads TGCGCCAGCAGCCGGGAAGGGAGCACTGAAGCTTTCTTT. It codes for CASSREGSTEAFF. This chain links TRBV5-1 with TRBJ1-1; D is unclear. The CDR3 has 13 residues. Trimming pared 4 bases from V and 4 bases from J, leaving 11 bases between. CDR1 SGHRS and CDR2 YFSETQ come from the germline V gene.

This clonotype was counted at least ten times. A junction boundary mismatches the germline segment, possibly from a read error. This chain connects TRBV12-3 or TRBV12-4 to TRBJ1-2; D perhaps matches TRBD1 (6 bases). The CDR3 loop spans 11 amino acids. The CDR3 protein is CASSLGGASAF. DNA of the CDR3: TGTGCCAGCAGTTTAGGGGGGGCTAGCGCCTTC.

This clonotype appeared a few times. This chain uses TRBV5-6 with TRBJ1-4, with a weak D call TRBD1 (6 bases). V shed 4 bases and J shed 5 bases, with 9 bases lying between them. This CDR3 has 13 residues. CDR1 and CDR2 (germline): SGHDT, YYEEEE. The DNA of the CDR3 is TGTGCCAGCAGCCTAGGACAGAATGAAAAACTGTTTTTT. It specifies CASSLGQNEKLFF. The variable domain in full, completed from reference TRBV5-6 and TRBJ1-4, reads DAGVTQSPTHLIKTRGQQVTLRCSPKSGHDTVSWYQQALGQGPQFIFQYYEEEERQRGNFPDRFSGHQFPNYSSELNVNALLLGDSALYLCASSLGQNEKLFFGSGTQLSVL.